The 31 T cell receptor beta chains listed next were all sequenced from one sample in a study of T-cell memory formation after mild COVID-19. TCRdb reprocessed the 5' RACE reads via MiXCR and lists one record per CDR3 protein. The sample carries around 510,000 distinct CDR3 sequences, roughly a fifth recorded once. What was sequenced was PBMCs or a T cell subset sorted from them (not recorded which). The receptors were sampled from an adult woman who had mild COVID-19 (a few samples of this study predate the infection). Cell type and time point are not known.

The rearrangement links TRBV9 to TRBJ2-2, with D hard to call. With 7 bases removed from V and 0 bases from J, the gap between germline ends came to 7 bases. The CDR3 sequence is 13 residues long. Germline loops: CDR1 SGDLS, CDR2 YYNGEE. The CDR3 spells CASDPSNTGELFF. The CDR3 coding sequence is TGTGCCAGCGACCCCTCGAACACCGGGGAGCTGTTTTTT.

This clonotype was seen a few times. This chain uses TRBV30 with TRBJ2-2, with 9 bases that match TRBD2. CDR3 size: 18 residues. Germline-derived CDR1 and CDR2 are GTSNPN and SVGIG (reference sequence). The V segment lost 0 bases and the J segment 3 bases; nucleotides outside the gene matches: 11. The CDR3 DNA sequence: TGTGCCTGGAGTGTAGGTAGAACTAGCGGGTATGACACCGGGGAGCTGTTTTTT. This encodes CAWSVGRTSGYDTGELFF.

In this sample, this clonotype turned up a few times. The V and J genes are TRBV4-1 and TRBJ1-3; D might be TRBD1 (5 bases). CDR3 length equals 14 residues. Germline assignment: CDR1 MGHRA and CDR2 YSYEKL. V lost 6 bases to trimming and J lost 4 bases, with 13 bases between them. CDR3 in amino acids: CASSRPGAGNTIYF. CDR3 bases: TGCGCCAGCAGTCGCCCCGGGGCAGGAAACACCATATATTTT.

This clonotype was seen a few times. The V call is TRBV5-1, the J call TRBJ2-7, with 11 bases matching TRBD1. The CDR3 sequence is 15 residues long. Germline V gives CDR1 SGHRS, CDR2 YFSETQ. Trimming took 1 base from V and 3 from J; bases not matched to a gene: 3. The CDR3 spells CASSLFGTGGYEQYF. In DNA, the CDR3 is TGCGCCAGCAGCTTGTTCGGGACAGGGGGCTACGAGCAGTACTTC.

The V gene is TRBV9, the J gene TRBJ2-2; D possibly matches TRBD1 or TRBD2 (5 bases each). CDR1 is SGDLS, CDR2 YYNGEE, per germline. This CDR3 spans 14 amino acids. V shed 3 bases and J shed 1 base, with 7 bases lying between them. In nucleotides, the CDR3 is TGTGCCAGCAGCGGGGGGTGGAACACCGGGGAGCTGTTTTTT. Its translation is CASSGGWNTGELFF.

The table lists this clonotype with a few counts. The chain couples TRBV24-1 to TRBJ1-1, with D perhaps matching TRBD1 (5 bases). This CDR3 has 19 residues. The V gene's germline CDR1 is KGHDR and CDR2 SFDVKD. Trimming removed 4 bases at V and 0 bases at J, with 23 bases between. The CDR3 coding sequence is TGTGCCACCAGTGACCACCGGGACTTAACGGGACCTATGAACACTGAAGCTTTCTTT. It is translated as CATSDHRDLTGPMNTEAFF.

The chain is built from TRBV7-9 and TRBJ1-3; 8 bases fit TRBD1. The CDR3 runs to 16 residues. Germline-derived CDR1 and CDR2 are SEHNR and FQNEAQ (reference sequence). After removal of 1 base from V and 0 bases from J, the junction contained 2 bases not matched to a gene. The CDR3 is CASSLVQGASGNTIYF. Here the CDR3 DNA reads TGTGCCAGCAGCTTAGTCCAGGGGGCCTCTGGAAACACCATATATTTT.

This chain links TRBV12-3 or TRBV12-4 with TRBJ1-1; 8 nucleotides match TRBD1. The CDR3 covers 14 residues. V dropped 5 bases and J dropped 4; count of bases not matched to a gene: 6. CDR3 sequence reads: CASSLKGTGTEAFF. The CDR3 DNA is TGTGCCAGCAGTCTAAAAGGGACAGGCACTGAAGCTTTCTTT.

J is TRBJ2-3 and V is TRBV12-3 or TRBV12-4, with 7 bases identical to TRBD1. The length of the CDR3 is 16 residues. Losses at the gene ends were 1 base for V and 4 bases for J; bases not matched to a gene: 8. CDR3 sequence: CASSLGGGRGADTQYF. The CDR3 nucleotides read TGTGCCAGCAGTTTAGGAGGGGGCAGAGGAGCAGATACGCAGTATTTT.

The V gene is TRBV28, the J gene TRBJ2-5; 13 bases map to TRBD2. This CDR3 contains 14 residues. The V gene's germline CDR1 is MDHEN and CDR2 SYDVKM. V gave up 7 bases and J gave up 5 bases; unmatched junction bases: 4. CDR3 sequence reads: CASKLAGGGETQYF. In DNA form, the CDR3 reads TGTGCCAGCAAACTAGCGGGAGGGGGTGAGACCCAGTACTTC.

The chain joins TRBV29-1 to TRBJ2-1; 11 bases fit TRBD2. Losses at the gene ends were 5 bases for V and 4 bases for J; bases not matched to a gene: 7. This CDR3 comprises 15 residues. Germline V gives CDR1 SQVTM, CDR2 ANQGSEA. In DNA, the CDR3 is TGCAGCGTTATGACGGGGACTAGCGGTTACAATGAGCAGTTCTTC. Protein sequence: CSVMTGTSGYNEQFF.

This CDR3 is CASSQQGGVWGYTF. In DNA, the CDR3 is TGTGCCAGCAGCCAGCAAGGGGGCGTCTGGGGCTACACCTTC. The chain has TRBV9 and TRBJ1-2; 7 bases are shared with TRBD1. This CDR3 is 14 amino acids long. The V segment lost 4 bases and the J segment 8 bases; nucleotides outside the gene matches: 11. Germline CDR1 is SGDLS and CDR2 is YYNGEE.

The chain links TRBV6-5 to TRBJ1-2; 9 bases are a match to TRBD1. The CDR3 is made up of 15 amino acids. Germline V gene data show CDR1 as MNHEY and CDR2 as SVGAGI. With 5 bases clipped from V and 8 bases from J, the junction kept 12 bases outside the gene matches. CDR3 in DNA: TGTGCCAGCAGTAAGGCCGGGACAGGGTTTTTCGGCTACACCTTC. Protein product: CASSKAGTGFFGYTF.

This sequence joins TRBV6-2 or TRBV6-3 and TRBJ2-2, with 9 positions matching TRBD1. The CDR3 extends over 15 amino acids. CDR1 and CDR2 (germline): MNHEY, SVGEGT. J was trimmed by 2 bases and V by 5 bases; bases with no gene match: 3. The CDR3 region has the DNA TGTGCCAGCAGTCGAACAGGGGGCAACACCGGGGAGCTGTTTTTT. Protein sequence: CASSRTGGNTGELFF.

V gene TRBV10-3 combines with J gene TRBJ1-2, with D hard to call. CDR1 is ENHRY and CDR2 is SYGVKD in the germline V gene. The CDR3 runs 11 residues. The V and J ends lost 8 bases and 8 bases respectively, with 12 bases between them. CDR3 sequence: CAIGGEGGYTF. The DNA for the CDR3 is TGTGCCATCGGCGGGGAGGGCGGCTACACCTTC.

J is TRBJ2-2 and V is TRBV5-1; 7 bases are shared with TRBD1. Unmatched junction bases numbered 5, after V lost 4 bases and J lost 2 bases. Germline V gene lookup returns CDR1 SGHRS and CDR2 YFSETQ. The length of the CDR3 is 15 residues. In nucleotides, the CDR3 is TGCGCCAGCAGCGAGGGGGCTCTAAACACCGGGGAGCTGTTTTTT. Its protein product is CASSEGALNTGELFF.

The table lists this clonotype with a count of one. The chain's CDR3 is CASRDLSSGNTIYF. The CDR3 DNA follows: TGTGCCAGCAGGGACCTTAGCTCTGGAAACACCATATATTTT. This rearrangement joins TRBV12-3 or TRBV12-4 to TRBJ1-3; D is unresolved. Trimming cost V 6 bases and J 0 bases, with 9 bases left between them. The CDR3 consists of 14 residues.

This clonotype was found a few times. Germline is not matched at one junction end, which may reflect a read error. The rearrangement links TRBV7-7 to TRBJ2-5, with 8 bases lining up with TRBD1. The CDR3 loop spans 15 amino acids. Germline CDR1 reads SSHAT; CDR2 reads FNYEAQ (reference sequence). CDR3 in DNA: TGTGCTAGCAGCTTAAGCCAGGGGGCTCGCGAGACCCAGTACTTC. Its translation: CASSLSQGARETQYF. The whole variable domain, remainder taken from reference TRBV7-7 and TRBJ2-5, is GAGVSQSPRYKVTKRGQDVTLRCDPISSHATLYWYQQALGQGPEFLTYFNYEAQPDKSGLPSDRFSAERPEGSISTLTIQRTEQRDSAMYRCASSLSQGARETQYFGPGTRLLVL.

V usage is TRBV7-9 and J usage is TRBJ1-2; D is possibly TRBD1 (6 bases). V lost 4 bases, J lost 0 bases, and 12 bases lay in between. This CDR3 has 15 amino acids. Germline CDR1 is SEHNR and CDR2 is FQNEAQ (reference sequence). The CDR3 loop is CASSSGDTPNYGYTF. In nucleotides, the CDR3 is TGTGCCAGCAGCTCGGGGGACACACCTAACTATGGCTACACCTTC. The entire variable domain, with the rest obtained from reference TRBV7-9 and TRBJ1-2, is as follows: DTGVSQNPRHKITKRGQNVTFRCDPISEHNRLYWYRQTLGQGPEFLTYFQNEAQLEKSRLLSDRFSAERPKGSFSTLEIQRTEQGDSAMYLCASSSGDTPNYGYTFGSGTRLTVV.

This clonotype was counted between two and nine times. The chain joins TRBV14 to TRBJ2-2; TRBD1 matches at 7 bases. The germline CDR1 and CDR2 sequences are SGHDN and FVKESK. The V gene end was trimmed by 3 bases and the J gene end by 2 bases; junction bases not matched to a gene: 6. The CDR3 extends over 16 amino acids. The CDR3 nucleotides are TGTGCCAGCAGCCAGAGGGGACAGCTAAACACCGGGGAGCTGTTTTTT. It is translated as CASSQRGQLNTGELFF.

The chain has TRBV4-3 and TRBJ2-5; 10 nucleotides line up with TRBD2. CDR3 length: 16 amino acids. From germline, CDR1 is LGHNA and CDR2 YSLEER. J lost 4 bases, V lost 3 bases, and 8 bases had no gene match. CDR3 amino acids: CASSQGTAGGAETQYF. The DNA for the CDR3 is TGCGCCAGCAGCCAGGGGACAGCGGGAGGGGCAGAGACCCAGTACTTC.

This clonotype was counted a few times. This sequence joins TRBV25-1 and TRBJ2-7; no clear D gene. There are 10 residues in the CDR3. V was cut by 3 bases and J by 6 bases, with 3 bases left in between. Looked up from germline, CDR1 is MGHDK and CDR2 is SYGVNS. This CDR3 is CASSDREQYF. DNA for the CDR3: TGTGCCAGCAGTGACCGCGAGCAGTACTTC.

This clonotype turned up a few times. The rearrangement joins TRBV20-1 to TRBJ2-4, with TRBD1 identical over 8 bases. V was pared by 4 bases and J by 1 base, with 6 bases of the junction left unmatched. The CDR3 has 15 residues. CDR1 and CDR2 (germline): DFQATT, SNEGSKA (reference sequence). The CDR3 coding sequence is TGCAGTGCTACTTGGACAGGGTTGGCCAAAAACATTCAGTACTTC. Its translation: CSATWTGLAKNIQYF.

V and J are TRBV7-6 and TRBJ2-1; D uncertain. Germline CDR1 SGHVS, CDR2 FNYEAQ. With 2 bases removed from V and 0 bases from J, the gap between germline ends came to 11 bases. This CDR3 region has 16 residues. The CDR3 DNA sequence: TGTGCCAGCAGCTTAAGGACCCAGAGCTCCTACAATGAGCAGTTCTTC. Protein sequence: CASSLRTQSSYNEQFF.

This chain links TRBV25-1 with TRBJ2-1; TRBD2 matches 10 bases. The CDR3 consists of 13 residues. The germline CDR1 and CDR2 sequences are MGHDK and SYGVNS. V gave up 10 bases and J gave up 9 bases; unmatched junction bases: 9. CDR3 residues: CATGTSALAEQFF. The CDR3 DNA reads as TGTGCCACGGGGACTAGCGCCCTGGCTGAGCAGTTCTTC.

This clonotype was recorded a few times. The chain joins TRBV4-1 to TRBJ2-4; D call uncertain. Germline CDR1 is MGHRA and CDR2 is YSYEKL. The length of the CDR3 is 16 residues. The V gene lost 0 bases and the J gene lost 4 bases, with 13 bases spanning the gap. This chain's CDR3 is CASSQDSAAEKNIQYF. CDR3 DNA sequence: TGCGCCAGCAGCCAAGATTCGGCAGCCGAAAAAAACATTCAGTACTTC.

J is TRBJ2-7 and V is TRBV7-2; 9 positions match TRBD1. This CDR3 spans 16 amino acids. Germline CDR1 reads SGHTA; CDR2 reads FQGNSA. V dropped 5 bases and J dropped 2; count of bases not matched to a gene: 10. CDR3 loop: CASSLRPGQGTYEQYF. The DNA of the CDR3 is TGTGCCAGCAGCCTTAGACCGGGACAGGGAACCTACGAGCAGTACTTC.

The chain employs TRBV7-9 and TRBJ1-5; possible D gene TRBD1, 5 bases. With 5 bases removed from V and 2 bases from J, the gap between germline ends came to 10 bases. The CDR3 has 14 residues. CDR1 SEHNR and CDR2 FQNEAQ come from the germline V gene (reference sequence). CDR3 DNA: TGTGCCAGCAGCGACAGAAAGGGCAATCAGCCCCAGCATTTT. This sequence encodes CASSDRKGNQPQHF.

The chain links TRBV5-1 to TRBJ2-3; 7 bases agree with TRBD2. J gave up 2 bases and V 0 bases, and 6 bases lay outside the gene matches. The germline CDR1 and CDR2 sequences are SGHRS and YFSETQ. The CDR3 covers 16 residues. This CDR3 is CASSLGASGTTDTQYF. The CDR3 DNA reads TGCGCCAGCAGCTTGGGGGCTAGCGGCACCACAGATACGCAGTATTTT.

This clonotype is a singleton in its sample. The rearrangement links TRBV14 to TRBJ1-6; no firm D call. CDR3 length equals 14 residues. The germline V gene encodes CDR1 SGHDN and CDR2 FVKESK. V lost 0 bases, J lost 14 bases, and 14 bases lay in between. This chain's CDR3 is CASSQDVTVSTLHF. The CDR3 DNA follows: TGTGCCAGCAGCCAAGATGTCACAGTTTCCACCCTCCACTTT.

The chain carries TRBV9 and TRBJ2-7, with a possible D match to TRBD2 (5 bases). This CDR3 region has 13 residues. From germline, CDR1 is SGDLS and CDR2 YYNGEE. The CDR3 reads CVSNGEQSYEQYF. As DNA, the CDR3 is TGTGTCTCGAACGGGGAACAGTCCTACGAGCAGTACTTC.